This T cell receptor beta chain derives from a study of control samples from healthy donors and cancer patients. CDR1 is SGHRS, CDR2 YFSETQ, per germline. The ends were cut back, 4 bases at V and 2 bases at J, with 17 bases in the middle. This CDR3 region has 16 residues. Some clones are missing from TCRdb's copy, which holds only in-frame ones; the method was immunoSEQ multiplex PCR. The sample carries approximately 110,000 clones, roughly 85% recorded once. The source is a woman between 50 and 59 years old in good health. This chain connects TRBV5-1 to TRBJ2-3, with a tentative D call TRBD2 (7 bases). Sequenced sample: blood. CDR3 DNA sequence: TGCGCCAGCAGCCTCCAGGGGAGGGGTTCCACAGATACGCAGTATTTT. This encodes CASSLQGRGSTDTQYF. The variable domain in full, completed from reference TRBV5-1 and TRBJ2-3, reads KAGVTQTPRYLIKTRGQQVTLSCSPISGHRSVSWYQQTPGQGLQFLFEYFSETQRNKGNFPGRFSGRQFSNSRSEMNVSTLELGDSALYLCASSLQGRGSTDTQYFGPGTRLTVL.